Sequencing of this T cell receptor (beta chain) was carried out in a study of T-cell reconstitution after alpha-beta-depleted transplantation in children. This CDR3 is built from 16 residues. Trimming took 6 bases from V and 3 from J; bases not matched to a gene: 5. Germline CDR1 is ENHRY and CDR2 is SYGVKD. Molecular barcoding with unique molecular identifiers was used for the TCRbeta library. TCRdb reprocessed the PCR reads with MiXCR, giving one entry per CDR3 protein. The sample records roughly 200,000 distinct CDR3 sequences, about 14% being singletons. There are many counts of this clonotype. This clonotype was sampled from a human donor who donated a stem cell graft to a child with acute lymphoblastic leukemia. The gene calls are TRBV10-3 and TRBJ2-1; 13 bases align to TRBD2. This material consisted of PBMCs from the stem cell graft donor, taken from the stem cell graft. The CDR3 bases are TGTGCCATCAGGATTGGGACTAGCGGGGACTACAATGAGCAGTTCTTC. This codes for CAIRIGTSGDYNEQFF.